These 16 T cell receptor beta chains originate from one sample sequenced in a study of blood T cell repertoires in COVID-19. TCRdb's copy holds only in-frame clones and misses some; the assay was immunoSEQ multiplex PCR. The sample carries roughly 300,000 clones, roughly nine tenths recorded once. Sequencing was carried out using peripheral blood. These receptor sequences come from a woman aged 25 to 39 with COVID-19, enrolled during active disease.

The chain carries TRBV30 and TRBJ1-2, with D hard to call. The CDR3 sequence is 11 residues long. Trimming took off 2 bases at V and 5 bases at J, with 6 bases between the two ends. Germline CDR1 is GTSNPN and CDR2 is SVGIG (reference sequence). The CDR3 protein is CAWSRWYGYTF. In DNA form, the CDR3 reads TGTGCCTGGAGTCGGTGGTATGGCTACACCTTC.

This chain joins TRBV7-9 and TRBJ2-3, with a weak D call TRBD2 (6 bases). This CDR3 comprises 12 residues. Germline CDR1 is SEHNR and CDR2 is FQNEAQ (reference sequence). V lost 6 bases and J 2 bases, leaving 6 bases between the germline ends. The CDR3 DNA follows: TGTGCCAGCAGGCGGGACACAGATACGCAGTATTTT. Its protein product is CASRRDTDTQYF.

J is TRBJ1-2 and V is TRBV2, with TRBD1 matching 7 bases. CDR3 length: 13 residues. J was trimmed by 8 bases and V by 10 bases; bases with no gene match: 13. Germline assignment: CDR1 SNHLY and CDR2 FYNNEI. CDR3 in DNA: TGTGCCACCAGATCTTCCGGGACAGACGGCTACACCTTC. It encodes CATRSSGTDGYTF.

The chain couples TRBV25-1 to TRBJ1-6; 9 nucleotides agree with TRBD1. The germline gives CDR1 MGHDK, CDR2 SYGVNS. The CDR3 runs to 13 residues. Germline trimming cut 6 bases from V and 7 bases from J; bases unmatched to any gene: 1. Here the CDR3 DNA reads TGTGCCAGCAGCGGACAGGGGAATTCACCCCTCCACTTT. It codes for CASSGQGNSPLHF.

This chain joins TRBV5-5 and TRBJ2-1; a possible D gene is TRBD2 (6 bases). The length of the CDR3 is 12 residues. Trimming shortened V by 8 bases and J by 7 bases, and 13 bases separated the two germline ends. Germline V gene sequence: CDR1 SGHKS, CDR2 YYEKEE (reference sequence). The CDR3 nucleotides read TGTGCCAGTGACCCGACTAGTAATGAGCAGTTCTTC. Protein: CASDPTSNEQFF.

The genes are TRBV5-1 and TRBJ1-1; D might be TRBD1 (6 bases). Germline V lookup: CDR1 SGHRS, CDR2 YFSETQ. The CDR3 has 11 amino acids. V lost 5 bases to trimming and J lost 7 bases, with 9 bases between them. CDR3 amino acids: CASRGAGEAFF. As DNA, the CDR3 is TGCGCCAGCAGGGGGGCAGGTGAAGCTTTCTTT. Supplemented by reference TRBV5-1 and TRBJ1-1, the full variable domain reads KAGVTQTPRYLIKTRGQQVTLSCSPISGHRSVSWYQQTPGQGLQFLFEYFSETQRNKGNFPGRFSGRQFSNSRSEMNVSTLELGDSALYLCASRGAGEAFFGQGTRLTVV.

This clone was picked up one time. This chain links TRBV5-4 with TRBJ2-3; TRBD1 agrees at 7 bases. Germline CDR1 SGHNT, CDR2 YYREEE (reference sequence). The V gene end was trimmed by 2 bases and the J gene end by 5 bases; junction bases not matched to a gene: 8. This CDR3 region has 15 residues. The CDR3: CASSLGTAYGDTQYF. The CDR3 nucleotides are TGTGCCAGCAGCTTAGGGACAGCCTATGGAGATACGCAGTATTTT.

Relative to its sample, this clone is medium-sized. The chain recombines TRBV6-6 with TRBJ2-7; 7 nucleotides agree with TRBD1. The CDR3 length is 13 residues. Trimming cost V 2 bases and J 5 bases; bases outside gene matches: 3. Germline V CDR1 and CDR2: MNHNY, SVGAGI (reference sequence). CDR3 loop: CASSYDRAHEQYF. In DNA, the CDR3 is TGTGCCAGCAGTTACGACAGGGCTCACGAGCAGTACTTC.

J is TRBJ1-6 and V is TRBV2; D is unclear. Trimming cost V 6 bases and J 7 bases, with 16 bases left between them. The CDR3 has 15 amino acids. Germline-derived CDR1 and CDR2 are SNHLY and FYNNEI. CDR3: CASRGYEGKNSPLHF. DNA of the CDR3: TGTGCCAGCAGAGGGTACGAGGGAAAGAATTCACCCCTCCACTTT.

The chain has TRBV24-1 and TRBJ2-2; D is ambiguous. CDR3 length: 14 residues. Per germline, CDR1 KGHDR and CDR2 SFDVKD. V gave up 4 bases and J gave up 2 bases, with 7 bases separating them. For the CDR3, the DNA is TGTGCCACCAGTGACCCCCTAAACACCGGGGAGCTGTTTTTT. Encoded protein: CATSDPLNTGELFF.

The genes are TRBV5-1 and TRBJ1-6; maybe TRBD1 (6 bases). This CDR3 contains 18 residues. V was trimmed by 2 bases and J by 0 bases, leaving 15 bases between them. Looked up from germline, CDR1 is SGHRS and CDR2 is YFSETQ. The CDR3 sequence is CASSFGRGESSYNSPLHF. Written as DNA, the CDR3 is TGCGCCAGCAGCTTCGGCAGGGGCGAGAGCTCCTATAATTCACCCCTCCACTTT.

The chain carries TRBV15 and TRBJ1-1; the D gene is possibly TRBD1 (5 bases). Germline V gives CDR1 LNHNV, CDR2 YYDKDF (reference sequence). Deletions cut 0 bases from V and 11 bases from J, with 13 bases between. The CDR3 has 13 residues. For the CDR3, the DNA is TGTGCCACCAGCAGAGATCGGGTCAGGGCGGCTTTCTTT. It yields the protein CATSRDRVRAAFF.

As for this clone: Other DNA variants within this sample encode the same CDR3. In DNA, the CDR3 is TGTGCCACCAGCCGAGGACAGGGGGCCTACGAGCAGTACTTC. Amino acid sequence: CATSRGQGAYEQYF. The chain carries TRBV15 and TRBJ2-7, with 10 bases fitting TRBD1. Germline V CDR1 and CDR2: LNHNV, YYDKDF (reference sequence). V trimming: 5 bases; J trimming: 2 bases; junction bases outside the gene matches: 3. This CDR3 contains 14 residues.

This clone has just one count. This chain connects TRBV11-2 to TRBJ2-3; no definite D call. The CDR3 length is 15 residues. Between the trimmed V and J ends, which lost 0 bases and 11 bases, there was a span of 18 bases. The V gene's germline CDR1 is SGHAT and CDR2 FQNNGV. This chain's CDR3 is CASSLDGEITFKQYF. CDR3 bases: TGTGCCAGCAGCTTAGACGGAGAGATCACATTCAAGCAGTATTTT.

The chain links TRBV7-9 to TRBJ1-2; D remains ambiguous. Trimming removed 2 bases at V and 3 bases at J, with 10 bases between. Per germline, CDR1 SEHNR and CDR2 FQNEAQ (reference sequence). The length of the CDR3 is 14 residues. CDR3 DNA sequence: TGTGCCAGCAGCTTACGTTCAGGCGACTATGGCTACACCTTC. Amino acids: CASSLRSGDYGYTF.

The chain is built from TRBV3-1 (or the pseudogene TRBV3-2) and TRBJ2-3; TRBD2 might be the D (6 bases). This CDR3 region has 13 residues. Germline V gene lookup returns CDR1 LGHDT and CDR2 YNNKEL (reference sequence). The chain's CDR3 is CATRIAGTDTQYF. The CDR3 bases are TGTGCTACCAGAATAGCGGGCACAGATACGCAGTATTTT.